This TCR beta chain was observed in a study of blood T cells in healthy people across ages. CDR1 SGHRS and CDR2 YFSETQ come from the germline V gene. The CDR3 contains 14 residues. Using a J-beta primer mix together with a sample-barcoded 5' primer, a second PCR was run for roughly 6 to 12 cycles. MiXCR, applied by TCRdb to the 5' RACE reads, yields one record per CDR3 protein. The sample holds approximately 1.5 million distinct CDR3 sequences, roughly two fifths seen once. This clonotype was seen just once. At one end the junction does not follow the germline gene, possibly because of a read error. The sample consisted of blood. The receptor comes from a woman under 30 in good health. The V call is TRBV5-1, the J call TRBJ2-1, with D possibly being TRBD1 or TRBD2 (6 bases each). CDR3 DNA sequence: TGCGCCAGCAGCTTAGGGGGGCGGTACAATGAGCAGGTCTTC. Translation gives CASSLGGRYNEQVF.